Described below is a single TCR beta chain sequence and its context. This receptor's antigen is unknown. An end of the junction differs from the germline gene, which may be a read error. Library preparation was by PCR. Sequencing took place on a NextSeq 500. Preparation of bulk TCR libraries followed a previously described approach, with the TCR primers listed in Table S5. Purification of total RNA was performed with the Qiagen AllPrep DNA/RNA kit. Before analysis, reads from multiple sequencing runs of the same library were pooled. On the study's bioinformatics: Reads were retained only if the reads had an exact TCR constant sequence, and the retained reads were trimmed to 150 nt and grouped according to their 12-nt molecular barcodes. Within each barcode group, reads were sub-clustered at a 15% Levenshtein threshold, and quality-weighted consensus sequences were built per RNA molecule. Non-functional sequences were discarded, and so were lower-count sequences lying one edit away from another sequence. On the basis of fitting two negative binomial distributions, barcode sub-clusters with fewer than 20% of the maximum read count were discarded. TCRdb trimmed public reads at Q25 via fastp, called clones via MiXCR and kept in-frame beta chains. Each CDR3 protein gets just one entry, which takes the most common genes and DNA from the rows behind it. TCRdb assigned the V and J calls; the authors' analysis was not used. A total of some 590,000 distinct CDR3 sequences appear in this sample, 25% of them only once. 0.75% to 0.8% of the sample is in the top ten clones.

Sequences SNHLY (CDR1) and FYNNEI (CDR2) are obtained from the germline V gene. There are 13 amino acids in the CDR3, from cysteine to phenylalanine inclusive. The entry retains the CDR3 DNA only, 39 bases that are in frame from base 1. This sample was included in a study of molecular identifiers for immune sequencing clone quantification (dated by TCRdb to between 2017 and 2018). About the investigation overall: For a replicate experiment, the RNA from either about 20,000 or 100,000 naive CD8 T cells was divided into five aliquots, and four of those aliquots went on to sequencing. The study was a methods study using CD8 T cells to benchmark molecular-identifier clustering-based TCR repertoire sequencing (MIDCIRS) and TCR RNA copy counting. What the work shows at the level of the full study, not this receptor alone: When barcode sub-clustering was left out, chimeric consensus sequences inflated TCR diversity, with chimeras reaching as high as 47%. Naive libraries contained spiked-in Jurkat TCR RNA (approximately 10 copies' worth), which is not part of the donor repertoire. In CMV-specific effector cells, over 98% of molecules were held by clones above 20 RNA copies, whereas under 1% of molecules were held by such clones in naive cells. Modeling estimated 2.5 to 3.5 recovered TCR RNA copies per cell, compared with about 10 by digital PCR, which implies 25% to 30% capture efficiency. Identical TCR molecules sharing a barcode could cause highly expanded clone sizes to be underestimated. A single cell's worth of spiked-in Jurkat TCR RNA was reported detectable even among 850,000 to 1,000,000 naive CD8 T cells.

Libraries of naive CD8 T cells were generated from roughly 20,000 to 1,000,000 sorted cells, with 10%, 30% or 50% of the purified RNA used. Naive CD8 T cells, defined as CD8+CD4-CCR7+CD45RA+, were FACS-sorted into RLT Plus buffer on a BD FACSAria II. Detection sensitivity was tested by spiking Jurkat RNA equal to 9 to 10 TCR copies' worth into samples containing roughly 19,000-1,000,000 naive CD8 T cells. Enrichment of CD8 T cells was done with RosetteSep CD8+ T Cell Enrichment Cocktail plus Ficoll-Paque, and ACK red cell lysis came afterward. This receptor was taken from a human donor in good health. Some libraries in this study had Jurkat cell RNA spiked in. The V and J genes are TRBV2 and TRBJ1-3; the D gene remains uncertain. Sequenced: naive CD8+ T cells from blood, with Jurkat cell RNA spiked in. Per the publication, the cell subset or site label means: FACS-sorted CD8+CD4-CCR7+CD45RA+ naive T cells. The sequenced DNA: TGTGACAGCCGCATACGCTCTGGAAACACCATATATTTT. This yields the protein CDSRIRSGNTIYF.